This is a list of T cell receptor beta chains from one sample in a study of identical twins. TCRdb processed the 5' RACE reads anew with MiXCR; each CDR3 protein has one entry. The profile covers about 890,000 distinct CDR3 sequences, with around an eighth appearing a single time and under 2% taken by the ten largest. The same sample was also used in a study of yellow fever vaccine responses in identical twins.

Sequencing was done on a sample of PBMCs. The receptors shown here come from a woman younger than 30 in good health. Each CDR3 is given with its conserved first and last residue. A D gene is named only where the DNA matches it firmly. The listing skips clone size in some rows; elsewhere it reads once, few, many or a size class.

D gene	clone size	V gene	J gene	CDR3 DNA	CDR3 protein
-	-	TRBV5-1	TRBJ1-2	TGCGCCAGCAGCTTGGAGCCGGGCCCACGTGGCTACACCTTC	CASSLEPGPRGYTF
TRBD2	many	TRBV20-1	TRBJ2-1	TGCAGTGCTAGTGTAGGGCTAGCGGCCGACAATGAGCAGTTCTTC	CSASVGLAADNEQFF
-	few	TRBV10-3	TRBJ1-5	TGTGCCACCGACAAGGACTGGGATAATCAGCCCCAGCATTTT	CATDKDWDNQPQHF
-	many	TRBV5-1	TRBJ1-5	TGTGCCAGCAGTTTAACAGCTAATCAGCCCCAGCATTTT	CASSLTANQPQHF
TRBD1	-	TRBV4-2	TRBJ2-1	TGTGCCAGCAGCCTTCCGGGACAGGGAGATGATGAGCAGTTCTTC	CASSLPGQGDDEQFF
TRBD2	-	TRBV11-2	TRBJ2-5	TGTGCCAGCAGCTTAGCGGGAGGTATTGGAGGGGAGACCCAGTACTTC	CASSLAGGIGGETQYF
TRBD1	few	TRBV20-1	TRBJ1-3	TGCAGTGCTTTCCAGGGGGTATCGGGAAACACCATATATTTT	CSAFQGVSGNTIYF
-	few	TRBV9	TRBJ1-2	TGTGCCAGCAGCCCCACTCAAAACTATGGCTACACCTTC	CASSPTQNYGYTF
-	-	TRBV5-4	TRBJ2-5	TGTGCCAGTACGCACCGAAACCAAGAGACCCAGTACTTC	CASTHRNQETQYF
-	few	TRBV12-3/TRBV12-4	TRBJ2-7	TGTGCCAGCGCCGGGGGCTGGCATAGGGACGAGCAGTACTTC	CASAGGWHRDEQYF
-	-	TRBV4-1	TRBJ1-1	TGCGCCAGCAGCCAAGTCAGCTCGAACACTGAAGCTTTCTTT	CASSQVSSNTEAFF
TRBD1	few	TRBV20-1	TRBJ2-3	TGCAGTGCTAAGGACAGGGTGGACACAGATACGCAGTATTTT	CSAKDRVDTDTQYF
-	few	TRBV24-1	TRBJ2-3	TGTGCCACCAGTGTAGCGGCTAGCACAGATACGCAGTATTTT	CATSVAASTDTQYF
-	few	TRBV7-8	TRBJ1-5	TGTGCCAGCAGCCCCTACAGCGGGGGGGGCGGGCAGCCCCAGCATTTT	CASSPYSGGGGQPQHF
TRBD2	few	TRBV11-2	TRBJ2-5	TGTGCCAGCAGCTTAGGGGCTAGCGGGGCGGAAGAGACCCAGTACTTC	CASSLGASGAEETQYF
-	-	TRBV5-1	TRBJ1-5	TGCGCCAGCAGCCTGTCGACAGGAAACAATCAGCCCCAGCATTTT	CASSLSTGNNQPQHF
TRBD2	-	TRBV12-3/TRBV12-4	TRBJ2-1	TGTGCCAGCACTAGCGGGGGGGCATGGGAGCAGTTCTTC	CASTSGGAWEQFF
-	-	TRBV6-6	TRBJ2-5	TGTGCCAGCAGTTACCGACTAGTCGAGACCCAGTACTTC	CASSYRLVETQYF
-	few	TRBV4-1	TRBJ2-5	TGCGCCAGCAGCCACGACAGGCTGGAGACCCAGTACTTC	CASSHDRLETQYF
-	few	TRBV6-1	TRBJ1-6	TGTGCCAGCAGCGCCGCTAGACAGGACCGTAATTCACCCCTCCACTTT	CASSAARQDRNSPLHF
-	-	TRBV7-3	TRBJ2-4	TGTGCCAGCAGCTTAGGGGGGCGAGGAAACATTCAGTACTTC	CASSLGGRGNIQYF
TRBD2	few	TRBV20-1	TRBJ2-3	TGCAGTACTACTACGGGACTAGCGGGGGGCCGGGATACGCAGTATTTT	CSTTTGLAGGRDTQYF
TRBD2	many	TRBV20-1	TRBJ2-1	TGCAGTGCCCCGGTGCCGGGGGGGCCCACCTATGAGCAGTTCTTC	CSAPVPGGPTYEQFF
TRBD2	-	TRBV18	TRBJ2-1	TGTGCCAGCTCACCAAAGATAGCGGGGGGGAAGACCTACAATGAGCAGTTCTTC	CASSPKIAGGKTYNEQFF
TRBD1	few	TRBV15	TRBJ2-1	TGTGCCACCAGCAGAGATATCGGACAGGGAAGTTACAATGAGCAGTTCTTC	CATSRDIGQGSYNEQFF
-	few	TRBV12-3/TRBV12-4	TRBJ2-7	TGTGCCAGCAGCCCTAGACAGAAATTGAAGGCGGACTTC	CASSPRQKLKADF
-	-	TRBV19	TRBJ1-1	TGTGCCAGTGGGGCAGGGCCCTTGAACACTGAAGCTTTCTTT	CASGAGPLNTEAFF
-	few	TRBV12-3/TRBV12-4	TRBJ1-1	TGTGCCAGCAGTTTCTACCTGGGGGGTGGCACTGAAGCTTTCTTT	CASSFYLGGGTEAFF
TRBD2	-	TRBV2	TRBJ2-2	TGTGCCAGCAGCTCCGGGACTAGCGGGCCCACGAACACCGGGGAGCTGTTTTTT	CASSSGTSGPTNTGELFF
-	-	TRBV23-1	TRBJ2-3	TGCGCCAGCAGGCCCGGGACGAACACAGATACGCAGTATTTT	CASRPGTNTDTQYF
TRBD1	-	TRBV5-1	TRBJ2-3	TGCGCCAGCAGAGTGACAGGGGGGACTGAGGATACGCAGTATTTT	CASRVTGGTEDTQYF
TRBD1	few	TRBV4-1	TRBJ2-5	TGCGCCAGCAGCTCACGGACAGGGGCCAGCGAGACCCAGTACTTC	CASSSRTGASETQYF
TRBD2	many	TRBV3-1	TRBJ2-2	TGTGCCAGCAAGGAGGCGGGGGGTTACACCGGGGAGCTGTTTTTT	CASKEAGGYTGELFF
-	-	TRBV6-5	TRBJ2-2	TGTGCCAGCAGTTATGGTGGGGGGCTTGGCACCGGGGAGCTGTTTTTT	CASSYGGGLGTGELFF
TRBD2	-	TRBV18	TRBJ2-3	TGTGCCAGCTCACGCCTTCTAGCGGGGTCCACAGATACGCAGTATTTT	CASSRLLAGSTDTQYF
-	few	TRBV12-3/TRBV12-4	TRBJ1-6	TGTGCCAGCAGTTTTTGGGGTACTGATTCACCCCTCCACTTT	CASSFWGTDSPLHF
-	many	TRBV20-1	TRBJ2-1	TGCAGTGTTCTCCAGCGACCAGCGGGTAATGAGCAGTTCTTC	CSVLQRPAGNEQFF
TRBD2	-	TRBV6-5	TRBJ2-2	TGTGCCAGCAGTTACTCGATACTAGCGGGAGTCAACGGGGAGCTGTTTTTT	CASSYSILAGVNGELFF
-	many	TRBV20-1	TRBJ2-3	TGCAGTGCTAGTGGCTGGGGCACAGATACGCAGTATTTT	CSASGWGTDTQYF